This TCR beta chain was found in a study of cytomegalovirus exposure and HLA in healthy donors. Study summary: There were roughly 80 million unique TCRs (from HLA-typed donors) in an early data release. Study findings and constraints: HLA allele associations emerged for under 20,000 TCR beta sequences in a later analysis, at 0.05 false discovery rate. Later examination showed HLA-associated TCR beta chains had greater clonal expansion than equally common others. In a later analysis, CMV-associated beta chains were mostly HLA-associated, it appeared.

The length of the CDR3 is 13 residues. Germline V gives CDR1 SGHAT, CDR2 FQNNGV. V dropped 5 bases and J dropped 4 bases, with 9 bases sitting between them. About this clone: No antigen is known for it.

Vbeta (60) and Jbeta (13) primers were used in the PCR. Measured with immunoSEQ multiplex PCR; TCRdb has only the in-frame clones, and not every one. This table lists about 88,000 clones. The specimen sequenced was PBMCs. V gene TRBV11-2 combines with J gene TRBJ1-5; D is undetermined. The receptor comes from a girl aged 5-17 years in good health and CMV-seropositive. The CDR3 spells CASSLGPNQPQHF. The CDR3, as DNA: TGTGCCAGCAGCCTAGGGCCAAATCAGCCCCAGCATTTT. The whole variable domain, filled in from reference TRBV11-2 and TRBJ1-5, reads EAGVAQSPRYKIIEKRQSVAFWCNPISGHATLYWYQQILGQGPKLLIQFQNNGVVDDSQLPKDRFSAERLKGVDSTLKIQPAKLEDSAVYLCASSLGPNQPQHFGDGTRLSIL.